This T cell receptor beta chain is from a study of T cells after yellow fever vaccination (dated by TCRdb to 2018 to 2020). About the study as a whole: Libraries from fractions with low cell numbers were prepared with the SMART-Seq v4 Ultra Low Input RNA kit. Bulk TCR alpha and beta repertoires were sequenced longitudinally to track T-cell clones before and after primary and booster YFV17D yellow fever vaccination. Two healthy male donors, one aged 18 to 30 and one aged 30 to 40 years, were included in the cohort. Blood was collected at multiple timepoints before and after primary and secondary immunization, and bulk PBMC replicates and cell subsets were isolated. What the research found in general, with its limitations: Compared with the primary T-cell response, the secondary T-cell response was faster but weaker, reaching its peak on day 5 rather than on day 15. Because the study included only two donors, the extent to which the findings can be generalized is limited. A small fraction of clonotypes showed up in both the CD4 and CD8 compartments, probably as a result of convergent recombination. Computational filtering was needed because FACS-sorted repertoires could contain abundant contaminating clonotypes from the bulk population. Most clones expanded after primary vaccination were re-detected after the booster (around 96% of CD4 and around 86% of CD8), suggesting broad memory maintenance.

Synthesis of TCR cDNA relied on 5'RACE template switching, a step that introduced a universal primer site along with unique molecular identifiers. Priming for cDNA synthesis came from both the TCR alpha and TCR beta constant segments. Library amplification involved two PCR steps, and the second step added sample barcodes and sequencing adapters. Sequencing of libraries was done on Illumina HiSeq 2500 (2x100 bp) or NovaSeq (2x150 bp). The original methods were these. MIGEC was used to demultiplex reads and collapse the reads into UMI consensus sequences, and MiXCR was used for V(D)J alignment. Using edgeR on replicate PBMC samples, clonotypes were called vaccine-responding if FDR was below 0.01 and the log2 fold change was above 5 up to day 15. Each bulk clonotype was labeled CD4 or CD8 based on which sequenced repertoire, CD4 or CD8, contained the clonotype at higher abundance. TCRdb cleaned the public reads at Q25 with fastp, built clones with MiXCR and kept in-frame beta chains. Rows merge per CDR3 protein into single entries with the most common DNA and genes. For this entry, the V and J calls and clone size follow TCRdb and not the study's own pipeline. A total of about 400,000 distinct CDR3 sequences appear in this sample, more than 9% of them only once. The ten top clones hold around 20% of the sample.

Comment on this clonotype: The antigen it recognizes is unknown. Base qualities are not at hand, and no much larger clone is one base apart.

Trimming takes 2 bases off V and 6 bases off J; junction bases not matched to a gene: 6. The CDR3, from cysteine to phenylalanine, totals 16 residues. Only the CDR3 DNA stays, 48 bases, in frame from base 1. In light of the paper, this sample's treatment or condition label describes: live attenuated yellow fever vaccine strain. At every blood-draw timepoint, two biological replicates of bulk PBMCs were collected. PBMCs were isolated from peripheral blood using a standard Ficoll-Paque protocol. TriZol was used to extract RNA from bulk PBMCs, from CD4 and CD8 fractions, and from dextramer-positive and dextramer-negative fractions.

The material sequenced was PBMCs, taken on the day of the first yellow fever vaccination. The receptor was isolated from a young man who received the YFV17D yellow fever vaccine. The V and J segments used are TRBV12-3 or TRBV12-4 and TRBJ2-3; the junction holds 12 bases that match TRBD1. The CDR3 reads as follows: CASSLTGTGGLDTQYF. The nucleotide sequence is TGTGCCAGCAGTTTAACCGGGACAGGGGGCCTGGATACGCAGTATTTT.